A selection of T cell receptor beta chains follows, all from one sample in a study of cytomegalovirus exposure and HLA in healthy donors. Profiled with immunoSEQ multiplex PCR; TCRdb holds only in-frame clones, not every one. In the table there are about 110,000 clones, roughly 73% of which are singletons. Sequencing used PBMCs. These receptors all stem from a young woman in good health and CMV-seronegative. Both conserved end residues are part of each CDR3. The order of the fields is V gene, CDR3 protein.

v_call: TRBV5-1; cdr3_aa: CASSPAGTAPLEQYF
v_call: TRBV5-1; cdr3_aa: CASSLGVGQPNTEAFF
v_call: TRBV18; cdr3_aa: CASSPSGEKLFF
v_call: TRBV20-1; cdr3_aa: CSASREETQYF
v_call: TRBV7-8; cdr3_aa: CASSLTPRGFGTEAFF
v_call: TRBV30; cdr3_aa: CAWSVRPAGLAGNPSQYF
v_call: TRBV5-1; cdr3_aa: CASSLALVDEQFF
v_call: TRBV7-6; cdr3_aa: CASSLVGVGEQFF
v_call: TRBV6-5; cdr3_aa: CASSYFRTAGYGYTF
v_call: TRBV27; cdr3_aa: CASRSTGLGGYTF
v_call: TRBV14; cdr3_aa: CASSQGWAGEQYF
v_call: TRBV9; cdr3_aa: CASSVGWSEIQYF
v_call: TRBV27; cdr3_aa: CASSPTDRARYEQYF
v_call: TRBV4-3; cdr3_aa: CASSLGQGGSYEQYF
v_call: TRBV19; cdr3_aa: CASTVGSSRYGYTF
v_call: TRBV5-1; cdr3_aa: CASSSGDTHNSPLHF
v_call: TRBV27; cdr3_aa: CASSRTGTEGANEQFF
v_call: TRBV11-3; cdr3_aa: CASSFNSYEQYF
v_call: TRBV30; cdr3_aa: CAWSDGRGFYEQYF
v_call: TRBV25-1; cdr3_aa: CASSRGSYEQYF
v_call: TRBV27; cdr3_aa: CASTLLAGAPDTQYF
v_call: TRBV7-2; cdr3_aa: CASSLGQNTEAFF
v_call: TRBV14; cdr3_aa: CASSQDGAGNTIYF
v_call: TRBV30; cdr3_aa: CAWNPLIGDYGYTF
v_call: TRBV11-3; cdr3_aa: CASSFRGYGYTF
v_call: TRBV29-1; cdr3_aa: CSGEDSNYGYTF
v_call: TRBV5-4; cdr3_aa: CASSLRGSGNTIYF